This entry lists 20 T cell receptor beta chains sequenced from one sample in a study of T cell changes during pregnancy in multiple sclerosis. The repertoire was sequenced with immunoSEQ multiplex PCR; TCRdb's copy has only in-frame clones and lacks some. The sample lists 25,000 to 35,000 clones, around 92% occurring once. Sequencing used peripheral blood, obtained in the first trimester of pregnancy. Every receptor here comes from a female donor in good health, enrolled as a control in a pregnancy study.

This clone has only a few counts. This chain uses TRBV6-5 with TRBJ1-1, with D maybe TRBD1 (5 bases). CDR1 is MNHEY, CDR2 SVGAGI, per germline. V dropped 1 base and J dropped 1 base, with 7 bases sitting between them. The CDR3 has 14 residues. DNA for the CDR3: TGTGCCAGCAGTTACTATCAGGGGAACACTGAAGCTTTCTTT. Translating it yields CASSYYQGNTEAFF.

The CDR3 region has the DNA TGTGCCAGTCGCGTTACTAGCACAGATACGCAGTATTTT. Translation gives CASRVTSTDTQYF. J is TRBJ2-3 and V is TRBV19, with D unclear. Trimming removed 8 bases at V and 0 bases at J, with 9 bases between. The CDR3 totals 13 residues. Per germline, CDR1 LNHDA and CDR2 SQIVND (reference sequence). The full variable domain, completed using reference TRBV19 and TRBJ2-3, is DGGITQSPKYLFRKEGQNVTLSCEQNLNHDAMYWYRQDPGQGLRLIYYSQIVNDFQKGDIAEGYSVSREKKESFPLTVTSAQKNPTAFYLCASRVTSTDTQYFGPGTRLTVL.

The CDR3: CASSWDRYTGELFF. CDR3 sequence (DNA): TGCGCCAGCAGTTGGGACAGATACACCGGGGAGCTGTTTTTT. The chain has TRBV10-1 and TRBJ2-2, with 7 bases lining up with TRBD1. Trimming cost V 5 bases and J 3 bases; bases outside gene matches: 3. CDR3 length: 14 amino acids. CDR1 WNHNN and CDR2 SYGVQD come from the germline V gene (reference sequence).

V gene TRBV2 combines with J gene TRBJ1-1, with 10 bases lining up with TRBD1. Per the germline V gene, CDR1 is SNHLY and CDR2 is FYNNEI. This CDR3 comprises 15 residues. V trimming: 5 bases; J trimming: 1 base; junction bases outside the gene matches: 4. The CDR3: CASSYWDRGNTEAFF. In nucleotides, the CDR3 is TGTGCCAGCAGTTATTGGGACAGGGGGAACACTGAAGCTTTCTTT.

The rearrangement joins TRBV6-1 to TRBJ1-5; D unresolved. In germline, CDR1 is MNHNS, CDR2 SASEGT. This CDR3 contains 13 residues. Trimming removed 0 bases from V and 5 bases from J, with 5 bases in between. The DNA of the CDR3 is TGTGCCAGCAGTGAAGCGTTCGATCAGCCCCAGCATTTT. The encoded protein is CASSEAFDQPQHF.

This clone was picked up one time. This chain joins TRBV27 and TRBJ1-6, with a possible D match to TRBD1 (6 bases). The CDR3 covers 16 residues. V was shortened by 2 bases and J by 7 bases, with 15 bases between the two germline ends. In germline, CDR1 is MNHEY, CDR2 SMNVEV (reference sequence). The CDR3 region is CASSLVGAAGNSPLHF. The CDR3, as DNA: TGTGCCAGCAGTTTAGTGGGGGCAGCGGGGAATTCACCCCTCCACTTT.

The gene calls are TRBV23-1 and TRBJ2-7; 11 bases agree with TRBD1. TRBV23-1 is an ORF; its function is uncertain. The junction had 4 bases not matched to a gene; V was cut back by 4 bases and J by 2 bases. This CDR3 spans 15 amino acids. This CDR3 reads CASSLRDRGTYEQYF. The CDR3 nucleotides are TGCGCCAGCAGTCTCCGGGACAGGGGGACCTACGAGCAGTACTTC.

V is TRBV19 and J is TRBJ2-5; 8 bases line up with TRBD2. V was pared by 1 base and J by 4 bases, with 11 bases of the junction left unmatched. The CDR3 length is 17 residues. Germline V CDR1 and CDR2: LNHDA, SQIVND (reference sequence). The CDR3 reads CASSIVAPGGRRETQYF. CDR3 bases: TGTGCCAGTAGTATAGTCGCCCCGGGGGGGCGGCGAGAGACCCAGTACTTC.

The chain is built from TRBV7-8 and TRBJ2-7; possible D gene TRBD1, 5 bases. V lost 1 base and J 1 base, leaving 5 bases between the germline ends. The CDR3 length is 13 residues. Germline-derived CDR1 and CDR2 are SGHVS and FQNEAQ. CDR3 residues: CASSLDRSYEQYF. CDR3 coding DNA: TGTGCCAGCAGCTTAGACAGGTCCTACGAGCAGTACTTC.

The chain is built from TRBV6-1 and TRBJ1-2; 10 positions agree with TRBD1. V was pared by 4 bases and J by 1 base, with 3 bases of the junction left unmatched. The CDR3 sequence is 15 residues long. CDR1 is MNHNS and CDR2 is SASEGT in the germline V gene. DNA for the CDR3: TGTGCCAGCAGTGCTGGACAGGGGGATAACTATGGCTACACCTTC. Encoded protein: CASSAGQGDNYGYTF.

The chain is built from TRBV13 and TRBJ2-5; the match to TRBD1 covers 7 bases. Germline V gene lookup returns CDR1 PRHDT and CDR2 FYEKMQ (reference sequence). Losses at the gene ends were 4 bases for V and 5 bases for J; bases not matched to a gene: 10. The CDR3 sequence is 15 residues long. The CDR3 loop reads CASSSRDSWGETQYF. The CDR3 nucleotides read TGTGCCAGCAGCTCACGGGACAGCTGGGGGGAGACCCAGTACTTC.

For the CDR3, the DNA is TGTGCCAGTAGTATAGGAGAAACCGTCCACGAGCAGTACTTC. Translated, it gives CASSIGETVHEQYF. The chain joins TRBV19 to TRBJ2-7, with D unclear. Trimming removed 1 base at V and 5 bases at J, with 12 bases between. Germline CDR1 LNHDA, CDR2 SQIVND (reference sequence). The CDR3 loop spans 14 amino acids.

The chain couples TRBV5-1 to TRBJ2-1, with D uncertain. Trimming stripped 2 bases from V and 2 bases from J, with 8 bases between. The CDR3 is made up of 14 amino acids. CDR1 and CDR2 (germline): SGHRS, YFSETQ. The CDR3 loop is CASSFTPAYNEQFF. DNA of the CDR3: TGCGCCAGCAGCTTCACTCCCGCCTACAATGAGCAGTTCTTC. The full variable domain, in which reference TRBV5-1 and TRBJ2-1 provide the parts outside the CDR3, is KAGVTQTPRYLIKTRGQQVTLSCSPISGHRSVSWYQQTPGQGLQFLFEYFSETQRNKGNFPGRFSGRQFSNSRSEMNVSTLELGDSALYLCASSFTPAYNEQFFGPGTRLTVL.

This chain uses TRBV29-1 with TRBJ1-2; possible D gene TRBD1, 5 bases. The germline V and J ends were trimmed by 5 bases and 5 bases, with 21 bases remaining between them. Per the germline V gene, CDR1 is SQVTM and CDR2 is ANQGSEA. The CDR3 sequence is 15 residues long. In nucleotides, the CDR3 is TGCAGCGTTCAAAGGGGAACCGTCCCTGGGTATGGCTACACCTTC. Its translation is CSVQRGTVPGYGYTF.

J is TRBJ1-2 and V is TRBV19; possibly TRBD1 for D (5 bases). The CDR3 contains 14 residues. Trimming took 1 base from V and 3 from J, leaving 9 bases between them. Germline assignment: CDR1 LNHDA and CDR2 SQIVND (reference sequence). CDR3 nucleotides: TGTGCCAGTAGTATAGGGAGGGGTGACTATGGCTACACCTTC. The encoded protein is CASSIGRGDYGYTF.

The chain combines TRBV27 with TRBJ2-3; 13 bases match TRBD2. Germline V gene data show CDR1 as MNHEY and CDR2 as SMNVEV (reference sequence). J lost 7 bases, V lost 5 bases, and 6 bases had no gene match. The CDR3 is 15 residues long. The CDR3 loop reads CASSARTSGGYTQYF. CDR3 bases: TGTGCCAGCAGTGCCCGGACTAGCGGGGGCTATACGCAGTATTTT.

This clone was counted once. V and J are TRBV30 and TRBJ2-2, with TRBD2 identical over 7 bases. The V and J ends lost 2 bases and 3 bases, in that order; junction bases with no gene match: 6. Germline V CDR1 and CDR2: GTSNPN, SVGIG (reference sequence). CDR3 size: 15 residues. DNA for the CDR3: TGTGCCTGGAGTTTGGGGAGGGTATACACCGGGGAGCTGTTTTTT. Residues: CAWSLGRVYTGELFF.

This clone was seen a single time. CDR3 nucleotide sequence: TGTGCCAGCAGTTACTCGGCAGATACCTATGGCTACACCTTC. Encoded protein: CASSYSADTYGYTF. The rearrangement links TRBV6-5 to TRBJ1-2, with unresolved D. V was cut by 0 bases and J by 4 bases, with 9 bases left in between. The CDR3 is made up of 14 amino acids. The V gene's germline CDR1 is MNHEY and CDR2 SVGAGI.

The V call is TRBV19, the J call TRBJ2-5; 11 bases fit TRBD2. Germline-derived CDR1 and CDR2 are LNHDA and SQIVND (reference sequence). The trim removed 6 bases at V and 1 base at J, leaving 13 bases unmatched. The CDR3 totals 18 residues. CDR3 loop: CASSRGLAGWPRQETQYF. The CDR3 DNA follows: TGTGCCAGTAGCCGAGGACTAGCGGGCTGGCCCCGCCAAGAGACCCAGTACTTC. Full variable domain (rest looked up from reference TRBV19 and TRBJ2-5): DGGITQSPKYLFRKEGQNVTLSCEQNLNHDAMYWYRQDPGQGLRLIYYSQIVNDFQKGDIAEGYSVSREKKESFPLTVTSAQKNPTAFYLCASSRGLAGWPRQETQYFGPGTRLLVL.

The chain uses TRBV27 and TRBJ2-2; D is perhaps TRBD2 (6 bases). V lost 2 bases to trimming and J lost 5 bases, with 24 bases between them. The CDR3 totals 19 residues. CDR1 and CDR2 from the germline V gene are MNHEY and SMNVEV (reference sequence). The CDR3 sequence is CASSLGRDSTMVETGELFF. Written as DNA, the CDR3 is TGTGCCAGCAGTTTAGGGCGGGACTCAACCATGGTGGAGACCGGGGAGCTGTTTTTT.